Listed below are T cell receptor beta chains from one sample, sequenced in a study of vaccination effects on CD4 cells after COVID-19. These receptors' antigens are unknown. Sequencing was performed with immunoSEQ multiplex PCR; in TCRdb, only in-frame clones are kept and a portion is missing. The data show more than 60,000 clones, approximately 72% seen once. The sample here was CD4+ T cells from PBMCs cultured without peptide, taken before COVID-19 vaccination. These receptors came from a human donor who had a prior SARS-CoV-2 infection. The CDR3 runs from the conserved cysteine through the conserved F or W. Fields, in order: V gene, D gene, J gene, clone size, CDR3 DNA, CDR3 protein. The D gene is left open where the match is weak. The size field is filled for only some rows; it gives once, few, many or a size class.

>TRBV20-1|-|TRBJ1-1|few
TGCAGTGCTAGAGACCTTGAAGCTTTCTTT
CSARDLEAFF
>TRBV3-1/TRBV3-2|-|TRBJ2-7|-
TGTGCCAGCAGCCAAGGCGCAGGGGACCACGAGCAGTACTTC
CASSQGAGDHEQYF
>TRBV5-1|TRBD2|TRBJ2-2|-
TGCGCCAGCAGCTTGGGCCCACTAGCGGGGAACACCGGGGAGCTGTTTTTT
CASSLGPLAGNTGELFF
>TRBV30|-|TRBJ1-5|once
TGTGCCTGGAGTTTGGACCGCTCTGGGGGGCCCCAGCATTTT
CAWSLDRSGGPQHF
>TRBV4-2|-|TRBJ1-1|-
TGTGCCAGCAACCCCCAGGGAGAGATCAACACTGAAGCTTTCTTT
CASNPQGEINTEAFF
>TRBV5-1|-|TRBJ2-7|-
TGCGCCAGCAGCCCACAGGGCAACTACGAGCAGTACTTC
CASSPQGNYEQYF
>TRBV29-1|-|TRBJ2-2|few
TGCAGCGCCGGGAGGAACACCGGGGAGCTGTTTTTT
CSAGRNTGELFF
>TRBV2|-|TRBJ1-6|-
TGTGCCAGCACCCAATTGGGCCGGGGGCAGGCACCCCTCCACTTT
CASTQLGRGQAPLHF
>TRBV7-2|-|TRBJ1-1|-
TGTGCCAGCAGCCCCCAGGGTGGCACTGAAGCTTTCTTT
CASSPQGGTEAFF
>TRBV2|-|TRBJ1-3|-
TGTGCCAGCAGACCCCAGGGCCCTGGAAACACCATATATTTT
CASRPQGPGNTIYF
>TRBV3-1/TRBV3-2|TRBD1|TRBJ2-7|-
TGTGCCAGCAGCCAAACAGGGGGCTACGAGCAGTACTTC
CASSQTGGYEQYF
>TRBV2|-|TRBJ1-5|-
TGTGCCAGCCGAGGGGGTAATAGCAATCAGCCCCAGCATTTT
CASRGGNSNQPQHF
>TRBV19|TRBD1|TRBJ2-5|-
TGTGCCAGTAGTACTCGACAGGGTGGCGAGACCCAGTACTTC
CASSTRQGGETQYF
>TRBV2|TRBD2|TRBJ2-3|few
TGTGCCAGCAGTGGCGGGAGTCCAGATACGCAGTATTTT
CASSGGSPDTQYF
>TRBV7-7|-|TRBJ2-1|-
TGTGCTAGCAGCACATTAGGGGGGTCGGGTGAGCAGTTCTTC
CASSTLGGSGEQFF
>TRBV7-9|TRBD2|TRBJ2-5|-
TGTGCCAGCAGCCGTACCGCCGGACTAGCGGAGACCCAGTACTTC
CASSRTAGLAETQYF